This T cell receptor (beta chain) is from a study of cytomegalovirus exposure and HLA in healthy donors (dated by TCRdb to about 2017). Study-wide context: An earlier analysis of approximately 550 of the donors reported approximately 300 Gb of sequence data and approximately 110 million unique TCR beta sequences from about 180 million T cells. Every repertoire in the discovery cohort had been generated on one and the same sequencing platform. Both class I and class II loci were covered by HLA typing, at four-digit resolution. About 5 DR-DQ haplotypes were handled as single units for association and clustering, since linkage in the cohort was strong. A later genetic analysis took genome-wide SNP genotypes for about three fifths of the 666 donors and used that subset as a discovery cohort. Of the approximately 400 genotyped donors, 70% to 90% were placed in the genetic ancestry cluster associated with self-reported Caucasian donors. Besides the first cohort of 550 to 750 subjects, a separate validation cohort made up of over a hundred different subjects was used. The study aimed to test whether cataloging public T cell receptors could reveal signatures of past pathogen exposure. Among around 400 genotyped donors of the cohort, an average of around 240,000 unique TCR beta nucleotide sequences were sequenced per donor, around 18% of them non-productive. The number of donors typed differed by locus, with roughly 629-640 for A, B, C, DRB1 and DQB1, more than 500 for DQA1, over 600 for DPA1, and 400 to 490 for DPB1. The later analysis used no new phenotypic data to find candidate immune exposures, relying instead on TCR beta sequences and their occurrence across donors. The study used immunosequencing to profile the T cell repertoires of several hundred subjects and linked those repertoires to cytomegalovirus serostatus. Donor age, sex, ethnicity and CMV serostatus were compiled alongside the repertoire data. To decide whether each TCR beta V gene segment behaved as functional or pseudogenic, an earlier analysis of some 600 of the donors relied on high-throughput TCR beta sequencing. A later analysis re-analyzed previously published TCR beta repertoires from about 600 donors and added high-resolution HLA genotyping to study TCR occurrence patterns. Approximately 300 gigabases of sequencing data and 70 million to 95 million unique TCR sequences made up an early release that covered approximately 700 HLA-typed donors. To predict cytomegalovirus infection status, the study combined high-throughput TCR immunosequencing, statistical association of individual TCRs with disease status, and machine learning.

The method was the immunoSEQ multiplex PCR assay. A mixture of 60 forward primers for TCR Vbeta segments and 13 reverse primers for TCR Jbeta segments was used in the multiplex PCR. A multiplex PCR assay on genomic DNA amplified the CDR3 region of rearranged TCR beta genes. Amplified TCR beta libraries were sequenced as 87-base-pair reads on the Illumina HiSeq System. The study's own analysis went as follows. Across the 670 or so repertoires, a later analysis counted some 81 million unique TCR beta chains, roughly 11 million of which were shared by at least two donors. Raw reads were error-corrected and collapsed into unique sequences with a nearest-neighbor algorithm that merged closely related sequences to remove PCR and sequencing errors. To assign V, D and J gene segments, CDR3 sequences were aligned to IMGT reference sequences. For a sequence to be retained, a match of at least six nucleotides was required to both a V gene segment and a J gene segment. A rearrangement counted as productive if the CDR3 had no stop codons and remained in frame with V and J, and every other rearrangement counted as non-productive. Following IMGT convention, CDR3 was defined as the stretch from the second conserved V-encoded cysteine up to the conserved J-encoded phenylalanine. The earlier analysis of about 610 of the donors excluded any sequence lacking an unambiguous match to a single V gene segment. In an earlier analysis of roughly 500 of the donors, V segments were called functional above 56.7% productive rearrangements and were called segregating when the between-donor standard deviation exceeded 5%. A statistical classification framework was built to diagnose cytomegalovirus status from the catalog of TCR beta chain sequences. In a later analysis, TCR nucleotide sequences were compared against IMGT/GENE-DB human TR gene sequences so that V and J genes could be assigned. Using the TCRdist pipeline, a later analysis assigned CDR3 sequences along with most-parsimonious VDJ recombination scenarios. In a later analysis, each TCR beta chain was defined by its CDR3 amino acid sequence together with its V-gene family, and reads without a unique V-gene family were excluded. To address suspected cross-contamination and a sequencing artifact, a later analysis removed 550 to 750 highly shared, low-generation-probability nucleotide sequences. A later analysis calculated a clonal expansion index for each public chain from normalized within-repertoire ranks of inferred template counts. Generation probabilities in a later analysis came from a VDJ recombination model fitted to out-of-frame rearrangements, and those results were checked against IGoR. Hypergeometric tests were used in a later analysis to score TCR-TCR, TCR-HLA and TCR-CMV co-occurrence, with a repertoire-size bias correction applied to the TCR pairs. A later analysis estimated false discovery rates by permuting HLA or CMV assignments 20 times. In a later analysis, co-occurring TCRs were grouped using DBSCAN, with TCRdist sequence similarity added in when clustering inside HLA-allele-positive subsets. Repertoires with fewer than 30,000 or more than 120,000 public chains were left out of co-occurrence clustering, as were about five repertoires with anomalous nucleotide sharing. TCRdb took this table from immuneACCESS and kept in-frame rearrangements with V and J called. Such tables lack part of the clones; where checked against another copy, unresolved V genes explain under half of the gap, and the rest is unexplained. D and trimming were read from the DNA, whereas the V and J calls and clone size are those reported in that table. This sample lists 150,000 to 250,000 clones; 75% to 90% were detected once. The top ten constitute 6.5% of the sample.

The cohort was made up of 666 healthy bone marrow donors. All cohort members were sampled while nominally healthy, although unrecorded immune exposures were likely present. The donor tested CMV seropositive and was one of the 289 seropositive cohort members. Each donor provided a peripheral blood sample, and peripheral blood mononuclear cells were used for TCR beta sequencing. The Qiagen DNeasy Blood Extraction Kit was used to extract genomic DNA from the blood cell samples. As regards this clone: Its specific antigen is unknown. Base-call qualities are not available, and no considerably larger clone is one nucleotide away.

Summary of the overall study and its limitations: A total of roughly 160 TCR beta chains were listed by the study as associated with cytomegalovirus. In a later analysis, HLA-associated TCR beta chains were found to be more clonally expanded and to have lower generation probabilities than equally common non-associated chains. Roughly 17 rarely observed V segments, including chromosome 9 orphons, were excluded from the earlier analysis of about 600 of the donors because counts were too low. In vitro tests confirmed that three of the cytomegalovirus-associated TCR beta chains recognize cytomegalovirus antigens. A further reported finding was that TCR beta sequences accurately predicted the HLA-A and HLA-B alleles for most subjects in the first cohort. The classifier was reported to diagnose cytomegalovirus status with high specificity and sensitivity in both the original cohort and the validation cohort. For the cohort, immune exposure information was limited to CMV serostatus. In this cohort, only TCR beta chains were sequenced, and detectable features were limited by the absence of alpha or paired-chain data. A later analysis found that TCR association rates varied across HLA loci, with DRB1 alleles showing the most associated TCRs and HLA-C alleles the fewest. Sequencing depth was assumed to be roughly uniform across donors in the presence/absence analyses, though that assumption may not hold. Across donors, most TCR sequences were observed very rarely, whereas some public TCRs were present in many individuals. Linkage disequilibrium might explain the correlated functional status among segregating V segments, but an unknown experimental factor could not be excluded. A later genetic analysis reported fewer N-insertions in productive TCRs among donors in an Asian-associated ancestry cluster than the roughly 650-donor mean. The sequencing pipeline was judged likely to have produced a cluster of highly shared sequence variants as a technical artifact. It was suggested by the authors that the approach could potentially be generalized to other disease states and immunological phenotypes. A later analysis reported that several top co-occurrence clusters appeared linked to parvovirus B19, influenza, CMV and Epstein-Barr virus. An association between a missense DCLRE1C variant and V-gene and J-gene trimming of TCR beta chains was found in a later genetic analysis and replicated in an independent cohort. When HLA alleles, especially DR and DQ, strongly co-occurred, TCR associations were difficult to assign to individual alleles. In an earlier analysis of approximately 590 of the donors, most TCR beta V segments appeared in productive rearrangements about 87% or about 30% of the time, broadly matching IMGT annotations. A later analysis found that most CMV-associated TCR beta chains appeared HLA-restricted, with HLA associations seemingly driven largely by CMV exposure. Because HLA typing was unavailable for some donors at each locus, only the typed subset was used in association tests. In a later analysis, 15,000 to 20,000 TCR beta sequences were associated with specific HLA alleles at a false discovery rate of 0.05.

This receptor was taken from a woman between 45 and 60 years old in good health and CMV-seropositive. Sample: PBMCs.

The CDR3 reads CASIPGQGAYEQYF. The nucleotide sequence is given as TGTGCCAGCATCCCGGGACAGGGAGCTTACGAGCAGTACTTC. The chain is assembled from TRBV28 and TRBJ2-7, with 9 junctional bases fitting TRBD1. The junction shows trimming of 7 bases on V and 4 bases on J, and the gene matches do not reach 8 bases of it. CDR1 MDHEN and CDR2 SYDVKM were looked up in the germline V gene. Taken from cysteine to phenylalanine, the CDR3 has 14 residues. This entry keeps only the CDR3 DNA: 42 bases, framed from base 1.